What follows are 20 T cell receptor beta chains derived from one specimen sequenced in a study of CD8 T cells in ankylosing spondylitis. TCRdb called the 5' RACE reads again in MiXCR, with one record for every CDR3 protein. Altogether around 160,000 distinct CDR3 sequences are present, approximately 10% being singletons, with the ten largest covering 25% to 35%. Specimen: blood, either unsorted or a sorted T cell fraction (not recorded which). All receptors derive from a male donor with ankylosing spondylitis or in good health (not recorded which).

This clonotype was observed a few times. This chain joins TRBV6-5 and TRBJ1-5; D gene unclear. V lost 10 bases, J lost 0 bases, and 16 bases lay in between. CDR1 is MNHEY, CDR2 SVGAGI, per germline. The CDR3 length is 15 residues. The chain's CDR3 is CATADGLHSNQPQHF. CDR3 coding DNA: TGTGCCACCGCGGACGGCCTTCATAGCAATCAGCCCCAGCATTTT.

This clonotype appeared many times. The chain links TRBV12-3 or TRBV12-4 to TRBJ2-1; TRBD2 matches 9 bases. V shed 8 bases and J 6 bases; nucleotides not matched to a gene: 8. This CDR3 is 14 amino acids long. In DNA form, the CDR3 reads TGTGCCAGCTCTCTAGCGGGGCCCCTCAATGAGCAGTTCTTC. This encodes CASSLAGPLNEQFF.

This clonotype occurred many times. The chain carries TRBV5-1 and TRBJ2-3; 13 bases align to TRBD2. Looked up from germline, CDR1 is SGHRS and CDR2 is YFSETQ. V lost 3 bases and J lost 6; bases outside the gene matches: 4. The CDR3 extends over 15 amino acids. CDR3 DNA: TGCGCCAGCAGCTCGAGACTAGCGGGAGGCGATACGCAGTATTTT. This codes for CASSSRLAGGDTQYF.

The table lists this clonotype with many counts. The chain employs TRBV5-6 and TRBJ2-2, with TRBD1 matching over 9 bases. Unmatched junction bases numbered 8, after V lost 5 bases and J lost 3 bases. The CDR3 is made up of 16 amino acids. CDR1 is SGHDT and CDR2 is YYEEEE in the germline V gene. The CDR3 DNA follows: TGTGCCAGCAGGGGTCCGGGACAGGGACACACCGGGGAGCTGTTTTTT. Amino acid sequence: CASRGPGQGHTGELFF.

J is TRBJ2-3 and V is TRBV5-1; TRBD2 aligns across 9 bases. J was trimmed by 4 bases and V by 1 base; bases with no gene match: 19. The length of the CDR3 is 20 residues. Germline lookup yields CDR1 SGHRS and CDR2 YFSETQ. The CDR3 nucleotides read TGCGCCAGCAGCTTGAGCATGGTAGCGGGGGCGCCTGGGGGTGCAGATACGCAGTATTTT. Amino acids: CASSLSMVAGAPGGADTQYF. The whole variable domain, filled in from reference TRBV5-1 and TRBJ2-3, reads KAGVTQTPRYLIKTRGQQVTLSCSPISGHRSVSWYQQTPGQGLQFLFEYFSETQRNKGNFPGRFSGRQFSNSRSEMNVSTLELGDSALYLCASSLSMVAGAPGGADTQYFGPGTRLTVL.

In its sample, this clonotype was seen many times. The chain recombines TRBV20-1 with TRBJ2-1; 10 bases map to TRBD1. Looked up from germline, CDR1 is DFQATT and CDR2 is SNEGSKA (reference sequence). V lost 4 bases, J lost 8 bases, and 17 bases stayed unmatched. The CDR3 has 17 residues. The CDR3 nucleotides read TGCAGTGCTAACCTCTACTGGACAGGGGGGTCCGAAGATGAGCAGTTCTTC. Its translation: CSANLYWTGGSEDEQFF.

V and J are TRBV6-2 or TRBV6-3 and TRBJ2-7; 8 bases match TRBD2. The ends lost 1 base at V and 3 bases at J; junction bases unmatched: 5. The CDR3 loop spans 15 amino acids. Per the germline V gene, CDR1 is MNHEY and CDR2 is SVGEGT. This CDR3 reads CASSYLPRGGYEQYF. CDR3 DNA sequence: TGTGCCAGCAGTTACTTGCCTCGGGGGGGCTACGAGCAGTACTTC.

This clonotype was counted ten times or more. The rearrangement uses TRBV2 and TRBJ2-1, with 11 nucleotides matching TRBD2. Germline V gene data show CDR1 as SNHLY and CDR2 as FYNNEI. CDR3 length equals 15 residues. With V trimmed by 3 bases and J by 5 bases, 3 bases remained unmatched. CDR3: CASSETTSGDNEQFF. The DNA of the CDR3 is TGTGCCAGCAGTGAGACGACTAGCGGGGACAATGAGCAGTTCTTC.

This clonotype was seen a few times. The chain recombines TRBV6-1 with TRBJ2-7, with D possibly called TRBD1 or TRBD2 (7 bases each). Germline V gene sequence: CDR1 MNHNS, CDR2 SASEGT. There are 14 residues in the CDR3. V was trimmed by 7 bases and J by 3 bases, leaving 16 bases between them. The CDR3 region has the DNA TGTGCCAGCACCCAGGGGGGGCAAGGCTACGAGCAGTACTTC. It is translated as CASTQGGQGYEQYF.

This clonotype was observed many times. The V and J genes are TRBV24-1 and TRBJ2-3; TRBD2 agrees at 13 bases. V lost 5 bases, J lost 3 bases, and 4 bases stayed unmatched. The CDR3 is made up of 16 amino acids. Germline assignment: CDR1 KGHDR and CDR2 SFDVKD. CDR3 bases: TGTGCCACCAGTGGTACTAGCGGGGGGGAAACAGATACGCAGTATTTT. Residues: CATSGTSGGETDTQYF.

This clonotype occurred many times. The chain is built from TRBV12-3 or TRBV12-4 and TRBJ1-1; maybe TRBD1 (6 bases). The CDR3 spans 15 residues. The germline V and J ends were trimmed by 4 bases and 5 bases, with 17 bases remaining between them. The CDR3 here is CASSWTDRARTEAFF. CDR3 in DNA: TGTGCCAGCAGTTGGACAGATAGAGCCCGAACTGAAGCTTTCTTT.

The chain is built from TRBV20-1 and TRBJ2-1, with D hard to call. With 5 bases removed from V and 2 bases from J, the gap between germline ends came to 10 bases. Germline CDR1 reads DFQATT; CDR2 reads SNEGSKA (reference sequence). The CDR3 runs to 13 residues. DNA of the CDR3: TGCAGTGCTCCCCTAGATACCTACAATGAGCAGTTCTTC. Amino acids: CSAPLDTYNEQFF.

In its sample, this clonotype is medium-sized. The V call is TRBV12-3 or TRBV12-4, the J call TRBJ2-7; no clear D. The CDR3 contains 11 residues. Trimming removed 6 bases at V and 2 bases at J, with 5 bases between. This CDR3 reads CASRPPYEQYF. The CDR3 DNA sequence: TGTGCCAGCAGGCCCCCCTACGAGCAGTACTTC.

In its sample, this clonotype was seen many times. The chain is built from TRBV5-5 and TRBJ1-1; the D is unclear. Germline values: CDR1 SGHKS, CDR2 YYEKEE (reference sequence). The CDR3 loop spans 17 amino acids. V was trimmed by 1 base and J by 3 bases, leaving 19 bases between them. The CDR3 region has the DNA TGTGCCAGCAGCTTGCATGACTCCCCGACGCCGGACACTGAAGCTTTCTTT. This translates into CASSLHDSPTPDTEAFF.

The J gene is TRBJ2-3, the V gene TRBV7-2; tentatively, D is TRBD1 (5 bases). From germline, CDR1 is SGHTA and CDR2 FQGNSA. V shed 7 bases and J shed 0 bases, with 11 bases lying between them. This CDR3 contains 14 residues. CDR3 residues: CASTGDSSTDTQYF. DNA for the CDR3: TGTGCCAGCACCGGAGACAGCAGCACAGATACGCAGTATTTT.

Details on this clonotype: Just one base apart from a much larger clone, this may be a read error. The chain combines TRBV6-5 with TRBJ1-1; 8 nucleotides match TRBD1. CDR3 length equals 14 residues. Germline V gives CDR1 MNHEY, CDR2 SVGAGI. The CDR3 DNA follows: TGTGCCAGCAGTTACCTGGACAGGGCCACTGTAGCTTTCTTT. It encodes CASSYLDRATVAFF.

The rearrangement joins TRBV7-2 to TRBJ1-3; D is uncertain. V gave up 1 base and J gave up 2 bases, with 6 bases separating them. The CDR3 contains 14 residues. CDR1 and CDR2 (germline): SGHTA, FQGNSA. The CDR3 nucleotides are TGTGCCAGCAGCTTAGTTGCTGCTGGAAACACCATATATTTT. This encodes CASSLVAAGNTIYF.

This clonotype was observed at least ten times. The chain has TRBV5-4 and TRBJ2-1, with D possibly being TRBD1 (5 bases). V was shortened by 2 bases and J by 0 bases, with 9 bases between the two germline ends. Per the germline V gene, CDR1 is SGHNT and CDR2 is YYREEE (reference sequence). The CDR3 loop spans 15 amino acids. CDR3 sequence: CASSFYTGSYNEQFF. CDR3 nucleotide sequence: TGTGCCAGCAGCTTTTACACAGGCTCCTACAATGAGCAGTTCTTC.

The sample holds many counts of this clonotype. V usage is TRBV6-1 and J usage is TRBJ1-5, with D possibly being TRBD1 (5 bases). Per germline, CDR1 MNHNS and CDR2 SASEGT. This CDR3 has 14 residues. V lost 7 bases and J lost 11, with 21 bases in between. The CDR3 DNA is TGTGCCAGCACCTCGGTAGGGGTCGAAAAAGCCCAGCATTTT. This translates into CASTSVGVEKAQHF.

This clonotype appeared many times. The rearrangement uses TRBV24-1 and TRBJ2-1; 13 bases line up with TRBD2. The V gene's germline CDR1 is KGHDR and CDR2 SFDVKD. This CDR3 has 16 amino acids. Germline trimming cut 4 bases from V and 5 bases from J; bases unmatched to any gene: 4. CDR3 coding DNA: TGTGCCACCAGTGAGGATGGACTAGCGGGAGACAATGAGCAGTTCTTC. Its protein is CATSEDGLAGDNEQFF.